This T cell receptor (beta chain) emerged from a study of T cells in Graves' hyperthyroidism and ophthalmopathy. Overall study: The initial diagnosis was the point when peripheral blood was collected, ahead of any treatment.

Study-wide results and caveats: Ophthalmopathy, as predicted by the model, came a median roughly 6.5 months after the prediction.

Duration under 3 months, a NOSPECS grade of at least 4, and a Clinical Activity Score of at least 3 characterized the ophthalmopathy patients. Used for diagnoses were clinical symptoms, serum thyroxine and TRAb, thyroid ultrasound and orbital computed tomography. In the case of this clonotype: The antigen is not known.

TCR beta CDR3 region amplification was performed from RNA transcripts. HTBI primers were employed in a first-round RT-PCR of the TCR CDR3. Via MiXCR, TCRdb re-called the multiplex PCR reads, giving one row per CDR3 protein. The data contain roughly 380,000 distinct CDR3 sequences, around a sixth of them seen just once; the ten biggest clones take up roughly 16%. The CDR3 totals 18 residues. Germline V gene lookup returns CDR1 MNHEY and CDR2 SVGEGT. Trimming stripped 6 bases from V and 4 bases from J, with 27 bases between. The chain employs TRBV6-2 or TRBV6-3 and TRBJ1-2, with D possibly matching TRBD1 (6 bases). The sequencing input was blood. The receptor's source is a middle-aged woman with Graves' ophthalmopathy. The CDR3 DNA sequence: TGTGCCAGCAGCCCACTAGGGCAGGGGACTCAGAACGGCTATGGCTACACCTTC. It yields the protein CASSPLGQGTQNGYGYTF.